This TCR beta chain was sequenced for a study of OX40 agonist ivuxolimab in advanced cancers. The timepoints at which blood was sampled were baseline, cycle 4 day 1, and cycle 7 day 1. Unmatched junction bases numbered 5, after V lost 3 bases and J lost 7 bases. The CDR3 spans 14 residues. Looked up from germline, CDR1 is SGHDN and CDR2 is FVKESK. Clones were read by immunoSEQ multiplex PCR, and TCRdb kept only the in-frame ones, dropping some. The sample has approximately 110,000 clones; about nine tenths are singletons. J is TRBJ1-2 and V is TRBV14; TRBD1 agrees at 10 bases. The sequencing used CD4+ or CD8+ T cells sorted from blood, collected in a trial of the OX40 agonist ivuxolimab. The receptor was isolated from an adult with an advanced solid tumor such as melanoma, head and neck, liver or kidney cancer. The CDR3 sequence is CASSQRQGASGYTF. DNA for the CDR3: TGTGCCAGCAGCCAGCGACAGGGGGCCAGTGGCTACACCTTC.